This TCR beta chain was found in a study of cytomegalovirus exposure and HLA in healthy donors. Study-level background: Genotyping of roughly 400 donors showed that 80% to 85% belonged to the Caucasian-associated ancestry cluster.

Germline V lookup: CDR1 SEHNR, CDR2 FQNEAQ (reference sequence). CDR3 length: 15 amino acids. The V end lost 2 bases, the J end lost 1 base, and 11 bases lay between the germline ends. The study ran its PCR with 60 Vbeta and 13 Jbeta primers. Profiling relied on immunoSEQ multiplex PCR, and the TCRdb table lists in-frame clones only, not all of them. The table shows about 73,000 clones, with about 75% occurring only once. Sequencing used PBMCs. This TCR derives from a man aged 65 to 79 in good health and CMV-seronegative. The rearrangement uses TRBV7-9 and TRBJ2-5; D is unclear. CDR3 DNA sequence: TGTGCCAGCAGCTTAAGTTTACAACGCCAAGAGACCCAGTACTTC. Encoded protein: CASSLSLQRQETQYF.